The 28 T cell receptor beta chains reported below all come from one sample, sequenced in a study of Graves' ophthalmopathy and Graves' hyperthyroidism. RNA transcripts were the template, and TCR beta CDR3 regions were amplified from them. First-round RT-PCR employed HTBI primers, with a second-round multiplex PCR after it. MiXCR, applied by TCRdb to the multiplex PCR reads, yields one record per CDR3 protein. The table includes around 1.1 million distinct CDR3 sequences, about 38% detected once. Material for sequencing was peripheral blood or thyroid tissue (not recorded which). The receptors were gathered from an adult man with Graves' hyperthyroidism.

The V call is TRBV20-1, the J call TRBJ2-7; weak D call: TRBD2 (5 bases). This CDR3 spans 14 amino acids. The germline V gene has CDR1 DFQATT and CDR2 SNEGSKA (reference sequence). Trimming cost V 4 bases and J 3 bases, with 16 bases left between them. The CDR3 nucleotides are TGCAGTGCTACCCCACTGGCGGGTTACTACGAGCAGTACTTC. Its translation is CSATPLAGYYEQYF.

In this sample, this clonotype turned up a few times. This rearrangement joins TRBV3-1 to TRBJ2-7, with TRBD1 as a possible D gene (5 bases). The V end was cut by 2 bases, the J end by 3 bases, with 8 bases between. CDR1 and CDR2 (germline): LGHDT, YNNKEL (reference sequence). The CDR3 is made up of 13 amino acids. The DNA for the CDR3 is TGTGCCAGCAGCCAACAGGGTTTCTACGAGCAGTACTTC. It specifies CASSQQGFYEQYF.

In its sample, this clonotype was seen a few times. The V gene is TRBV14, the J gene TRBJ1-3, with 7 positions matching TRBD1. V gave up 0 bases and J gave up 2 bases; unmatched junction bases: 7. This CDR3 is built from 17 residues. CDR1 is SGHDN and CDR2 is FVKESK in the germline V gene. CDR3 nucleotide sequence: TGTGCCAGCAGCCAAGAATCAGGGGGGGGGCCTGGAAACACCATATATTTT. Its protein is CASSQESGGGPGNTIYF.

This clonotype was counted many times. V gene TRBV19 combines with J gene TRBJ2-5; 9 bases fit TRBD2. The CDR3 totals 16 residues. Unmatched junction bases numbered 5, after V lost 1 base and J lost 2 bases. Germline lookup yields CDR1 LNHDA and CDR2 SQIVND (reference sequence). In DNA, the CDR3 is TGTGCCAGTAGTATAGTACGAGCGGGGGGACAAGAGACCCAGTACTTC. It specifies CASSIVRAGGQETQYF. Full variable domain (missing parts from reference TRBV19 and TRBJ2-5): DGGITQSPKYLFRKEGQNVTLSCEQNLNHDAMYWYRQDPGQGLRLIYYSQIVNDFQKGDIAEGYSVSREKKESFPLTVTSAQKNPTAFYLCASSIVRAGGQETQYFGPGTRLLVL.

V usage is TRBV7-9 and J usage is TRBJ2-5, with 10 bases that match TRBD1. V lost 8 bases to trimming and J lost 5 bases; unmatched junction nucleotides: 8. CDR1 is SEHNR and CDR2 is FQNEAQ in the germline V gene (reference sequence). This CDR3 is built from 14 residues. CDR3 DNA: TGTGCCAGCCTTGGGACAGGGGTATTGGAGACCCAGTACTTC. As protein: CASLGTGVLETQYF.

This clonotype has only a few counts. A much larger clonotype is one base distant, so this may be a read error. The chain links TRBV29-1 to TRBJ2-2, with 11 bases matching TRBD2. V trimming: 6 bases; J trimming: 3 bases; junction bases outside the gene matches: 0. Germline assignment: CDR1 SQVTM and CDR2 ANQGSEA. The CDR3 is 13 amino acids. The CDR3 DNA follows: TGCAGCGTGGGACTAGCGGACACCGGGGAGCTGTTTTTT. Residues: CSVGLADTGELFF.

This clonotype was seen only a few times. CDR3 nucleotides: TGTGCCAGCAGCCAATGGACTAGCGGGACCTACGAGCAGTACTTC. Translation: CASSQWTSGTYEQYF. The chain combines TRBV12-3 or TRBV12-4 with TRBJ2-7, with 12 bases matching TRBD2. CDR3 size: 15 residues. V was pared by 6 bases and J by 2 bases, with 5 bases of the junction left unmatched.

Ten or more counts support this clonotype. The V call is TRBV5-5, the J call TRBJ1-1; unclear D gene. The CDR3 sequence is 14 residues long. V lost 2 bases and J 3 bases, leaving 11 bases between the germline ends. Germline V gene data show CDR1 as SGHKS and CDR2 as YYEKEE (reference sequence). In nucleotides, the CDR3 is TGTGCCAGCAGCTTCGGGCGACTGGACACTGAAGCTTTCTTT. Its translation: CASSFGRLDTEAFF.

This chain links TRBV7-8 with TRBJ1-3; D is ambiguous. Trimming removed 8 bases from V and 0 bases from J, with 11 bases in between. The CDR3 has 14 amino acids. Germline CDR1 is SGHVS and CDR2 is FQNEAQ. CDR3 amino acids: CASRPLISGNTIYF. DNA of the CDR3: TGTGCCAGCCGACCTTTGATCTCTGGAAACACCATATATTTT.

This clonotype was observed a single time. The gene calls are TRBV29-1 and TRBJ1-6; 9 bases fit TRBD1. The ends lost 3 bases at V and 0 bases at J; junction bases unmatched: 0. CDR1 is SQVTM and CDR2 is ANQGSEA in the germline V gene. This CDR3 comprises 15 residues. CDR3 bases: TGCAGCGTTGAGACAGGGGGCTCCTATAATTCACCCCTCCACTTT. Its translation: CSVETGGSYNSPLHF.

This clonotype was detected ten times or more. The V call is TRBV6-5, the J call TRBJ2-2; possible D gene TRBD2, 5 bases. Germline assignment: CDR1 MNHEY and CDR2 SVGAGI. With 9 bases removed from V and 3 bases from J, the gap between germline ends came to 8 bases. This CDR3 is 12 amino acids long. The CDR3 spells CASRGYTGELFF. The DNA for the CDR3 is TGTGCCAGTAGAGGGTACACCGGGGAGCTGTTTTTT.

Regarding this clonotype: This may be a read error: a much more frequent sequence differs by one nucleotide. The CDR3 loop reads CASKALAGSPGELFF. The CDR3 DNA sequence: TGCGCCAGCAAGGCGTTAGCGGGGTCACCCGGGGAGCTGTTTTTT. The rearrangement uses TRBV5-1 and TRBJ2-2; TRBD2 agrees at 8 bases. Looked up from germline, CDR1 is SGHRS and CDR2 is YFSETQ. This CDR3 has 15 residues. Trimming took 6 bases from V and 6 from J; bases not matched to a gene: 10.

There are a few counts of this clonotype. The chain is built from TRBV5-6 and TRBJ1-1; 7 bases align to TRBD1. The CDR3 is 16 residues long. Germline V lookup: CDR1 SGHDT, CDR2 YYEEEE. The V segment lost 3 bases and the J segment 0 bases; nucleotides outside the gene matches: 8. CDR3 sequence: CASSSGRTGLNTEAFF. In DNA form, the CDR3 reads TGTGCCAGCAGCTCGGGACGGACAGGCTTGAACACTGAAGCTTTCTTT.

This chain joins TRBV10-3 and TRBJ2-7; 8 nucleotides align to TRBD1. The V and J ends lost 9 bases and 5 bases, in that order; junction bases with no gene match: 12. This CDR3 spans 14 amino acids. CDR1 and CDR2 (germline): ENHRY, SYGVKD. CDR3 sequence (DNA): TGTGCCATTGGGGAGCCCTCGACAGGGGACGAGCAGTACTTC. Translated, it gives CAIGEPSTGDEQYF.

This clonotype was counted between two and nine times. The V and J genes are TRBV2 and TRBJ2-2; TRBD2 matches 10 bases. In germline, CDR1 is SNHLY, CDR2 FYNNEI. The CDR3 is made up of 18 amino acids. Germline trimming cut 4 bases from V and 0 bases from J; bases unmatched to any gene: 8. The CDR3 DNA reads as TGTGCCAGCAGTGGGGGCCTAGCGGGGGCCGCGAACACCGGGGAGCTGTTTTTT. Protein sequence: CASSGGLAGAANTGELFF.

Concerning this clonotype itself: In this CDR3 the conserved last residue, phenylalanine or tryptophan, is missing, so a read error is likely. Because the CDR3's place on the DNA is in doubt, the DNA is left out and the CDR3 is given as listed by TCRdb. J is TRBJ1-4 and V is TRBV7-9; the DNA was not compared with TRBD1, the D call given in the table. Germline V lookup: CDR1 SEHNR, CDR2 FQNEAQ (reference sequence). The CDR3 numbers 10 amino acids, ends counted. This CDR3 is CASSLSQNDY.

The chain combines TRBV6-1 with TRBJ1-5; D ambiguous. Trimming shortened V by 4 bases and J by 5 bases, and 6 bases separated the two germline ends. CDR3 length equals 12 residues. Germline CDR1 MNHNS, CDR2 SASEGT. CDR3 sequence reads: CASSVIDQPQHF. The CDR3 region has the DNA TGTGCCAGCAGTGTAATCGATCAGCCCCAGCATTTT.

This clonotype occurred a few times. The genes are TRBV7-9 and TRBJ2-5, with D possibly matching TRBD2 (6 bases). In germline, CDR1 is SEHNR, CDR2 FQNEAQ (reference sequence). The CDR3 extends over 17 amino acids. The V gene lost 4 bases and the J gene lost 5 bases, with 23 bases spanning the gap. As DNA, the CDR3 is TGTGCCAGCAGCTGGGGGTCGCTAGTGCGGGATGGCGAGACCCAGTACTTC. Translating gives CASSWGSLVRDGETQYF.

The V and J genes are TRBV7-3 and TRBJ1-1; perhaps TRBD1 as D (5 bases). CDR3 length equals 15 residues. Germline CDR1 and CDR2: SGHTA and FQGTGA. V dropped 5 bases and J dropped 4 bases, with 17 bases sitting between them. In DNA form, the CDR3 reads TGTGCCAGCAGCCCCGGTAGTGGGGGGAGCACTGAAGCTTTCTTT. Protein: CASSPGSGGSTEAFF.

This clonotype was picked up a small number of times. V usage is TRBV7-6 and J usage is TRBJ2-7; 8 nucleotides align to TRBD1. Trimming at V came to 2 bases and at J to 5 bases, leaving 5 bases not matched to a gene. Germline V gene data show CDR1 as SGHVS and CDR2 as FNYEAQ. This CDR3 spans 14 amino acids. The CDR3 coding sequence is TGTGCCAGCAGCTTACTGGGGACAGGCGACGAGCAGTACTTC. Amino acids: CASSLLGTGDEQYF.

This clonotype was picked up many times. Since a much larger clone is just one base distant, this may be a read error. The chain joins TRBV2 to TRBJ1-1, with D uncertain. In germline, CDR1 is SNHLY, CDR2 FYNNEI. V dropped 2 bases and J dropped 4 bases, with 5 bases sitting between them. The CDR3 spans 12 residues. The CDR3 sequence: CASSERATEAFF. The CDR3 DNA sequence: TGTGCCAGCAGTGAAAGGGCCACTGAAGCTTTCTTT.

The chain combines TRBV10-3 with TRBJ2-3, with 9 bases matching TRBD2. Trimming removed 4 bases from V and 2 bases from J; junction bases left unmatched: 7. The CDR3 loop spans 16 amino acids. Germline V lookup: CDR1 ENHRY, CDR2 SYGVKD. DNA for the CDR3: TGTGCCATCAGTGTCACCGGGACTAGCTTCACAGATACGCAGTATTTT. Translating it yields CAISVTGTSFTDTQYF.

As concerns this clonotype: A much larger clone lies a single base off, so this may be a read error. This CDR3 is CASSLDPLQSYGYTF. In DNA form, the CDR3 reads TGTGCCAGCAGCTTAGACCCACTCCAAAGCTATGGCTACACCTTC. V and J are TRBV11-2 and TRBJ1-2; the D is unclear. Trimming took off 0 bases at V and 4 bases at J, with 12 bases between the two ends. Germline V gives CDR1 SGHAT, CDR2 FQNNGV. The CDR3 length is 15 residues.

Many counts were recorded for this clonotype. CDR3: CASSFTSGGIGQPQHF. The CDR3 bases are TGTGCCAGCAGCTTTACCTCTGGAGGGATCGGGCAGCCCCAGCATTTT. V usage is TRBV11-2 and J usage is TRBJ1-5; D unresolved. The CDR3 consists of 16 residues. Deletions cut 3 bases from V and 7 bases from J, with 19 bases between. CDR1 is SGHAT and CDR2 is FQNNGV in the germline V gene.

This clonotype was seen a few times. The chain couples TRBV12-3 or TRBV12-4 to TRBJ2-5; 8 positions match TRBD1. The CDR3 consists of 15 residues. Trimming cost V 5 bases and J 11 bases; bases outside gene matches: 16. The CDR3 is CASSPLDRGVGEQYF. CDR3 DNA: TGTGCCAGCAGTCCCCTAGACAGGGGAGTGGGTGAGCAGTACTTC.

For this clonotype: One end of the junction fails to match germline, which may point to a read error. The chain combines TRBV6-6 with TRBJ1-4; TRBD1 might be the D (5 bases). The germline gives CDR1 MNHNY, CDR2 SVGAGI (reference sequence). This CDR3 comprises 15 residues. The CDR3 here is CASSYRGGGNEKMFF. The CDR3 nucleotides read TGTGCCAGCAGTTACAGGGGAGGTGGAAATGAAAAAATGTTTTTT.

This clonotype was detected a few times. CDR3 residues: CASSSTGNGYTF. Here the CDR3 DNA reads TGTGCCAGCAGCTCTACAGGGAATGGCTACACCTTC. V usage is TRBV7-9 and J usage is TRBJ1-2; D is possibly TRBD1 (6 bases). Trimming stripped 4 bases from V and 6 bases from J, with 9 bases between. The V gene's germline CDR1 is SEHNR and CDR2 FQNEAQ (reference sequence). This CDR3 spans 12 amino acids.

This clonotype was seen ten or more times. This sequence joins TRBV29-1 and TRBJ2-7, with TRBD1 matching over 7 bases. The germline CDR1 and CDR2 sequences are SQVTM and ANQGSEA. There are 13 residues in the CDR3. Losses at the gene ends were 6 bases for V and 5 bases for J; bases not matched to a gene: 10. The CDR3, as DNA: TGCAGCGTACCCGGGACAGAGGTTGACGAGCAGTACTTC. This translates into CSVPGTEVDEQYF.